A single sample gave rise to the 16 T cell receptor beta chains below, sequenced in a study of CD8 T cells in Susac syndrome. The RNA, about 0.5 to 1 ug, was put through reverse transcription using random hexamers. Using its own MiXCR run on the immunoSEQ multiplex PCR reads, TCRdb lists one record per CDR3 protein. The sample holds about 440,000 distinct CDR3 sequences, around 85% seen once. The sample taken for sequencing was CD8+ T cells from PBMCs. These receptor sequences come from a human donor with multiple sclerosis.

This clonotype occurred once. This chain uses TRBV6-2 or TRBV6-3 with TRBJ2-2; 9 bases match TRBD1. The J segment lost 1 base and the V segment lost 0 bases, leaving 6 bases of the junction unmatched. Germline V CDR1 and CDR2: MNHEY, SVGEGT. The CDR3 loop spans 18 amino acids. The DNA of the CDR3 is TGTGCCAGCAGTTACTCGTCCGCGGGACAGGGGAACACCGGGGAGCTGTTTTTT. Residues: CASSYSSAGQGNTGELFF.

The DNA of the CDR3 is TGTGCCAGCAGCCACAACAGGGAACTCCCCGGGGAGCTGTTTTTT. Translating it yields CASSHNRELPGELFF. The rearrangement links TRBV3-1 to TRBJ2-2; D might be TRBD1 (6 bases). Germline CDR1 LGHDT, CDR2 YNNKEL (reference sequence). This CDR3 is 15 amino acids long. With 3 bases removed from V and 6 bases from J, the gap between germline ends came to 14 bases.

The rearrangement uses TRBV6-5 and TRBJ1-5; D gene ambiguous. V lost 6 bases and J lost 5, with 17 bases in between. The CDR3 has 15 amino acids. CDR1 and CDR2 from the germline V gene are MNHEY and SVGAGI. CDR3 in DNA: TGTGCCAGCAGGGCGACCGGACTCGGGTATCAGCCCCAGCATTTT. It encodes CASRATGLGYQPQHF.

The chain links TRBV7-9 to TRBJ2-7, with D tentatively TRBD1 (6 bases). V lost 0 bases and J lost 7, with 25 bases in between. The CDR3 contains 18 residues. The germline V gene encodes CDR1 SEHNR and CDR2 FQNEAQ (reference sequence). The CDR3 sequence is CASSLARVGRRRGLEQYF. For the CDR3, the DNA is TGTGCCAGCAGCTTAGCACGAGTAGGGCGGAGAAGGGGGTTAGAGCAGTACTTC.

The rearrangement uses TRBV7-9 and TRBJ2-1; 7 bases fit TRBD2. CDR3 size: 15 residues. Germline V gives CDR1 SEHNR, CDR2 FQNEAQ (reference sequence). V was pared by 5 bases and J by 2 bases, with 6 bases of the junction left unmatched. CDR3 in amino acids: CASSPTGGTYNEQFF. CDR3 in DNA: TGTGCCAGCAGCCCCACCGGGGGGACCTACAATGAGCAGTTCTTC.

This chain links TRBV15 with TRBJ2-1; 10 bases align to TRBD2. There are 15 residues in the CDR3. CDR1 and CDR2 (germline): LNHNV, YYDKDF (reference sequence). V lost 6 bases to trimming and J lost 4 bases; unmatched junction nucleotides: 6. The CDR3: CATREGLAAYNEQFF. In DNA form, the CDR3 reads TGTGCCACCAGAGAAGGACTAGCGGCTTACAATGAGCAGTTCTTC.

The genes are TRBV5-1 and TRBJ2-1; D is unclear. CDR1 is SGHRS and CDR2 is YFSETQ in the germline V gene. The CDR3 consists of 13 residues. V was cut by 5 bases and J by 2 bases, with 8 bases left in between. The DNA for the CDR3 is TGCGCCAGCAGTTGGGTTACCTACAATGAGCAGTTCTTC. This translates into CASSWVTYNEQFF.

The CDR3 DNA reads as TGTGCCAGCAGGTTCCCGAGTAATGAGCAGTTCTTC. Protein: CASRFPSNEQFF. The gene calls are TRBV6-2 or TRBV6-3 and TRBJ2-1, with D unclear. With 6 bases removed from V and 7 bases from J, the gap between germline ends came to 10 bases. Per the germline V gene, CDR1 is MNHEY and CDR2 is SVGEGT. The CDR3 spans 12 residues.

J is TRBJ2-7 and V is TRBV7-9; D call uncertain. This CDR3 spans 16 amino acids. CDR1 and CDR2 (germline): SEHNR, FQNEAQ (reference sequence). Trimming removed 4 bases from V and 3 bases from J, with 19 bases in between. The CDR3, as DNA: TGTGCCAGCAGCTCCCAAGGGCAAGGGCCCGTCTACGAGCAGTACTTC. Protein: CASSSQGQGPVYEQYF.

The rearrangement uses TRBV20-1 and TRBJ1-5; maybe TRBD1 (5 bases). The germline gives CDR1 DFQATT, CDR2 SNEGSKA (reference sequence). Trimming left V 0 bases short and J 4 bases short, with 16 bases between. The CDR3 has 16 amino acids. The CDR3 nucleotides read TGCAGTGCTAGAGAGGCAGGCAGGGCTAGGAATCAGCCCCAGCATTTT. It is translated as CSAREAGRARNQPQHF.

V gene TRBV11-2 combines with J gene TRBJ2-1; no reliable D call. The CDR3 is 14 residues long. Germline V gives CDR1 SGHAT, CDR2 FQNNGV. The ends were cut back, 3 bases at V and 5 bases at J, with 11 bases in the middle. The CDR3 nucleotides read TGTGCCAGCAGCTTCGGTTACGGTGACAATGAGCAGTTCTTC. Translated, it gives CASSFGYGDNEQFF.

This sequence joins TRBV29-1 and TRBJ2-1; TRBD1 agrees at 11 bases. The CDR3 runs 12 residues. Germline-derived CDR1 and CDR2 are SQVTM and ANQGSEA. J lost 9 bases, V lost 4 bases, and 2 bases had no gene match. The CDR3 spells CSVGTGGSEQFF. For the CDR3, the DNA is TGCAGCGTTGGGACAGGGGGCAGTGAGCAGTTCTTC.

This chain uses TRBV7-9 with TRBJ1-5; TRBD1 matches at 10 bases. The CDR3 covers 15 residues. Germline CDR1 is SEHNR and CDR2 is FQNEAQ (reference sequence). V was clipped by 3 bases and J by 5 bases; unmatched bases: 4. The CDR3 sequence is CASSFGDRGYQPQHF. The DNA for the CDR3 is TGTGCCAGCAGCTTCGGGGACAGGGGATATCAGCCCCAGCATTTT. The full variable domain, in which reference TRBV7-9 and TRBJ1-5 provide the parts outside the CDR3, is DTGVSQNPRHKITKRGQNVTFRCDPISEHNRLYWYRQTLGQGPEFLTYFQNEAQLEKSRLLSDRFSAERPKGSFSTLEIQRTEQGDSAMYLCASSFGDRGYQPQHFGDGTRLSIL.

The chain links TRBV12-3 or TRBV12-4 to TRBJ2-1; TRBD2 might be the D (5 bases). CDR3 length: 16 amino acids. The V and J ends lost 7 bases and 2 bases respectively, with 18 bases between them. DNA for the CDR3: TGTGCCAGCACGTGCCCTAGCCCCGAACCCTACAATGAGCAGTTCTTC. It encodes CASTCPSPEPYNEQFF.

This clonotype was counted a few times. The chain combines TRBV6-1 with TRBJ1-1; D remains unclear. Germline assignment: CDR1 MNHNS and CDR2 SASEGT. This CDR3 spans 14 amino acids. Trimming cost V 7 bases and J 0 bases, with 12 bases left between them. The CDR3 loop is CASIEGYMNTEAFF. CDR3 nucleotide sequence: TGTGCCAGCATAGAAGGCTACATGAACACTGAAGCTTTCTTT.

The DNA of the CDR3 is TGCAGTGCTCCCGGGACAGGGAGCTCCTACAATGAGCAGTTCTTC. Translating gives CSAPGTGSSYNEQFF. V is TRBV20-1 and J is TRBJ2-1; 9 bases are shared with TRBD1. The CDR3 length is 15 residues. The germline CDR1 and CDR2 sequences are DFQATT and SNEGSKA (reference sequence). The trim removed 5 bases at V and 0 bases at J, leaving 5 bases unmatched.